The rows below give T cell receptor beta chains drawn from one sample of a study of cytomegalovirus exposure and HLA in healthy donors. Sequencing used immunoSEQ multiplex PCR; TCRdb keeps in-frame clones, though not all of them. Of some 110,000 clones detected, 83% appear once; the ten largest clones hold over 5%. Material for sequencing was PBMCs. These receptors were obtained from a man aged 18 to 35 in good health and CMV-seronegative. The CDR3 runs from the conserved cysteine through the conserved F or W. The order of the fields is J gene, D gene, V gene, clone size, CDR3 DNA, CDR3 protein. D genes are given only for firm matches. Size is omitted from some rows. Given values are once, few, many or a class for expanded clones.

J gene: TRBJ1-4; D gene: TRBD1; V gene: TRBV28; clone size: -; CDR3 DNA: TGTGCCAGCAGTTTACCGACAGGGGGCATTTGGGAAAAACTGTTTTTT; CDR3 protein: CASSLPTGGIWEKLFF
J gene: TRBJ1-2; D gene: -; V gene: TRBV27; clone size: -; CDR3 DNA: TGTGCCAGCAGTTTAAAAGGGAGTGGCTATGGCTACACCTTC; CDR3 protein: CASSLKGSGYGYTF
J gene: TRBJ2-7; D gene: -; V gene: TRBV6-5; clone size: few; CDR3 DNA: TGTGCCAGCAGCCTCAGCCTTAGCGGCTACGAGCAGTACTTC; CDR3 protein: CASSLSLSGYEQYF
J gene: TRBJ1-1; D gene: -; V gene: TRBV30; clone size: -; CDR3 DNA: TGTGCCTGGACATTTGAGGGGAGGGCGGCTTTCTTT; CDR3 protein: CAWTFEGRAAFF
J gene: TRBJ2-1; D gene: -; V gene: TRBV7-6; clone size: -; CDR3 DNA: TGTGCCAGCAGCTTATTTGGGAGGAGTTCATCCTACAATGAGCAGTTCTTC; CDR3 protein: CASSLFGRSSSYNEQFF
J gene: TRBJ1-1; D gene: -; V gene: TRBV4-3; clone size: -; CDR3 DNA: TGCGCCAGCAGCCTTATAACAAGGGAGGACACTGAAGCTTTCTTT; CDR3 protein: CASSLITREDTEAFF
J gene: TRBJ2-1; D gene: TRBD1; V gene: TRBV4-3; clone size: -; CDR3 DNA: TGCGCCAGCAGCCAAGAAGGACAGGGGTCCCAGAATGAGCAGTTCTTC; CDR3 protein: CASSQEGQGSQNEQFF
J gene: TRBJ2-7; D gene: -; V gene: TRBV18; clone size: -; CDR3 DNA: TGTGCCAGCTCACAAATTAGCCAGGGTGTCGGGCCCCGCTACGAGCAGTACTTC; CDR3 protein: CASSQISQGVGPRYEQYF
J gene: TRBJ1-2; D gene: -; V gene: TRBV29-1; clone size: -; CDR3 DNA: TGCAGCGTTGGCGGTCACTACACCTTC; CDR3 protein: CSVGGHYTF
J gene: TRBJ1-5; D gene: -; V gene: TRBV10-1; clone size: once; CDR3 DNA: TGCGCCAGCAGGATAGGACGGACAACTAGCAATAGCAATCAGCCCCAGCATTTT; CDR3 protein: CASRIGRTTSNSNQPQHF
J gene: TRBJ1-1; D gene: -; V gene: TRBV7-8; clone size: -; CDR3 DNA: TGTGCCAGCAGCCCACAGGACACAAAAGGCACTGAAGCTTTCTTT; CDR3 protein: CASSPQDTKGTEAFF
J gene: TRBJ1-5; D gene: -; V gene: TRBV6-5; clone size: -; CDR3 DNA: TGTGCCAGCAGTTACGCCGGGAATAGCAATCAGCCCCAGCATTTT; CDR3 protein: CASSYAGNSNQPQHF
J gene: TRBJ2-7; D gene: TRBD1; V gene: TRBV9; clone size: once; CDR3 DNA: TGTGCCAGCAGCGGTACAGGGGACGAGCAGTACTTC; CDR3 protein: CASSGTGDEQYF
J gene: TRBJ2-7; D gene: TRBD2; V gene: TRBV9; clone size: -; CDR3 DNA: TGTGCCAGCAGTACTTTAGCGGGAGCCAGTCACGAGCAGTACTTC; CDR3 protein: CASSTLAGASHEQYF
J gene: TRBJ1-1; D gene: -; V gene: TRBV6-5; clone size: -; CDR3 DNA: TGTGCCAGCAGTATCGACAGGCAAGCTTTCTTT; CDR3 protein: CASSIDRQAFF
J gene: TRBJ1-2; D gene: -; V gene: TRBV4-3; clone size: -; CDR3 DNA: TGCGCCAGCAGCCAAGATCGGGGAAACTATGGCTACACCTTC; CDR3 protein: CASSQDRGNYGYTF
J gene: TRBJ1-2; D gene: TRBD1; V gene: TRBV7-9; clone size: -; CDR3 DNA: TGTGCCAGCAGCGCAATCCCGGGACAGGTCTATGGCTACACCTTC; CDR3 protein: CASSAIPGQVYGYTF
J gene: TRBJ2-7; D gene: TRBD2; V gene: TRBV7-2; clone size: once; CDR3 DNA: TGTGCCAGCAGGCCTCGACTAGCGGGAGACGGCGAGCAGTACTTC; CDR3 protein: CASRPRLAGDGEQYF
J gene: TRBJ1-5; D gene: -; V gene: TRBV7-6; clone size: -; CDR3 DNA: TGTGCCAGCAGCTTAGCCCAGGGGTGGAATCAGCCCCAGCATTTT; CDR3 protein: CASSLAQGWNQPQHF
J gene: TRBJ2-7; D gene: TRBD1; V gene: TRBV9; clone size: -; CDR3 DNA: TGTGCCAGCAGCTTTGGGGGGACAGGCCCCTACGAGCAGTACTTC; CDR3 protein: CASSFGGTGPYEQYF
J gene: TRBJ1-6; D gene: TRBD1; V gene: TRBV5-6; clone size: -; CDR3 DNA: TGTGCCAGCAGCTCAAGGCGTTCGGGACAGTATAATTCACCCCTCCACTTT; CDR3 protein: CASSSRRSGQYNSPLHF
J gene: TRBJ2-7; D gene: -; V gene: TRBV5-4; clone size: -; CDR3 DNA: TGTGCCAGCAGCTTCAGGGCCCCCGGGCCATACGAGCAGTACTTC; CDR3 protein: CASSFRAPGPYEQYF
J gene: TRBJ1-4; D gene: TRBD1; V gene: TRBV6-1; clone size: -; CDR3 DNA: TGTGCCAGCAGTGGGAGACAGGGGGGAGAAAAACTGTTTTTT; CDR3 protein: CASSGRQGGEKLFF
J gene: TRBJ1-2; D gene: TRBD1; V gene: TRBV10-2; clone size: -; CDR3 DNA: TGCGCCAGCAGTGATTTTCCAGGGGGCGCCGGTGGCGGCTACACCTTC; CDR3 protein: CASSDFPGGAGGGYTF
J gene: TRBJ1-2; D gene: TRBD1; V gene: TRBV19; clone size: -; CDR3 DNA: TGTGCCAGTAGTATAGCGGCAGGGGGAGGCAACTATGGCTACACCTTC; CDR3 protein: CASSIAAGGGNYGYTF
J gene: TRBJ2-5; D gene: -; V gene: TRBV7-9; clone size: -; CDR3 DNA: TGTGCCAGCACATCCGACAGACAAGAGACCCAGTACTTC; CDR3 protein: CASTSDRQETQYF
J gene: TRBJ2-5; D gene: -; V gene: TRBV29-1; clone size: -; CDR3 DNA: TGCAGCGTTGAATACGGAGACGGACAAGAGACCCAGTACTTC; CDR3 protein: CSVEYGDGQETQYF
J gene: TRBJ1-1; D gene: TRBD1; V gene: TRBV28; clone size: -; CDR3 DNA: TGTGCCAGCAGTCCTCCGGGGCCAGGGGGAGGCACTGAAGCTTTCTTT; CDR3 protein: CASSPPGPGGGTEAFF
J gene: TRBJ2-4; D gene: -; V gene: TRBV7-9; clone size: -; CDR3 DNA: TGTGCCAGCAGCTGGGACTCCCTAGCCAAAAACATTCAGTACTTC; CDR3 protein: CASSWDSLAKNIQYF
J gene: TRBJ2-2; D gene: TRBD2; V gene: TRBV11-3; clone size: -; CDR3 DNA: TGTGCCATTTCAAGCGGGAGGTTAACCGGGGAGCTGTTTTTT; CDR3 protein: CAISSGRLTGELFF
J gene: TRBJ2-7; D gene: -; V gene: TRBV10-1; clone size: -; CDR3 DNA: TGCGCCAGCAGTGAGTCTGGGCTCCACGAGCAGTACTTC; CDR3 protein: CASSESGLHEQYF
J gene: TRBJ2-3; D gene: TRBD1; V gene: TRBV10-2; clone size: few; CDR3 DNA: TGCGCCAGCACAGACAGGGGGCGCCCAGATACGCAGTATTTT; CDR3 protein: CASTDRGRPDTQYF
J gene: TRBJ1-1; D gene: -; V gene: TRBV21-1; clone size: -; CDR3 DNA: TGTGCCAGCAGCAAAGAAAAATCAACTGAAGCTTTCTTT; CDR3 protein: CASSKEKSTEAFF
J gene: TRBJ1-1; D gene: -; V gene: TRBV6-6; clone size: -; CDR3 DNA: TGTGCCAGCTCGACAGGATTGAACACTGAAGCTTTCTTT; CDR3 protein: CASSTGLNTEAFF
J gene: TRBJ2-1; D gene: -; V gene: TRBV9; clone size: -; CDR3 DNA: TGTGCCAGCAGCCGAGACAATGAGCAGTTCTTC; CDR3 protein: CASSRDNEQFF
J gene: TRBJ1-1; D gene: -; V gene: TRBV14; clone size: few; CDR3 DNA: TGTGCCAGCAGCCAAGAGGTAAGGACAGAAGCTTTCTTT; CDR3 protein: CASSQEVRTEAFF
J gene: TRBJ2-1; D gene: TRBD2; V gene: TRBV7-3; clone size: -; CDR3 DNA: TGTGCCAGCAGATCGGAGGCTAGCGGGCTAAATGAGCAGTTCTTC; CDR3 protein: CASRSEASGLNEQFF
J gene: TRBJ2-3; D gene: -; V gene: TRBV5-4; clone size: -; CDR3 DNA: TGTGCCAGCAGCACGCTGAGTCCCGCAGATACGCAGTATTTT; CDR3 protein: CASSTLSPADTQYF
J gene: TRBJ2-2; D gene: -; V gene: TRBV7-8; clone size: -; CDR3 DNA: TGTGCCAGCAACCACGAGACCGGGGAGCTGTTTTTT; CDR3 protein: CASNHETGELFF
J gene: TRBJ1-1; D gene: -; V gene: TRBV28; clone size: -; CDR3 DNA: TGTGCCAGCAGCACAGGGCCCACTGAAGCTTTCTTT; CDR3 protein: CASSTGPTEAFF
J gene: TRBJ2-2; D gene: TRBD2; V gene: TRBV5-4; clone size: -; CDR3 DNA: TGTGCCAGCAGCTTTAGCGGGAGAGACACCGGGGAGCTGTTTTTT; CDR3 protein: CASSFSGRDTGELFF
J gene: TRBJ1-2; D gene: TRBD1; V gene: TRBV6-6; clone size: once; CDR3 DNA: TGTGCCAGCAGTTCCTACGGACAGGGCGGCAGCTATGGCTACACCTTC; CDR3 protein: CASSSYGQGGSYGYTF
J gene: TRBJ2-7; D gene: TRBD2; V gene: TRBV11-2; clone size: -; CDR3 DNA: TGTGCCAGCAGCCAAGAGATGGGGACTAGTTCCTACGAGCAGTACTTC; CDR3 protein: CASSQEMGTSSYEQYF
J gene: TRBJ2-1; D gene: TRBD2; V gene: TRBV7-8; clone size: -; CDR3 DNA: TGTGCCAGCAGCTTATTCTTGCGGGAGGGCCTTTATGACAATGAGCAGTTCTTC; CDR3 protein: CASSLFLREGLYDNEQFF
J gene: TRBJ1-2; D gene: -; V gene: TRBV4-2; clone size: -; CDR3 DNA: TGTGCCAGCAGCCAAGATCAGCAGGTTAAAGACTATGGCTACACCTTC; CDR3 protein: CASSQDQQVKDYGYTF